Listed here are 22 T cell receptor beta chains from one sample, sequenced in a study of vaccination and CD4 T cells after COVID-19. The treatment was: 10-day PBMC culture with coronavirus spike peptide pools or control peptides (ViraFEST assay). The study sequenced cultured CD4+ T cell DNA using the Oncomine TCR Beta short-read assay. TCRdb used MiXCR to reprocess the PCR reads, holding one entry per CDR3 protein. The table lists approximately 15,000 distinct CDR3 sequences, less than 70% of them singletons, with about 20% in the top ten. The antigens of these receptors remain unknown. Sequencing was performed on CD4+ T cells from blood, cultured in vitro, taken before SARS-CoV-2 vaccination. Receptors originate from a human donor who had recovered from COVID-19.

The chain links TRBV6-5 to TRBJ1-6, with no clear D. V was clipped by 0 bases and J by 8 bases, with 17 bases between them. This CDR3 has 17 residues. CDR1 and CDR2 (germline): MNHEY, SVGAGI. In DNA, the CDR3 is TGTGCCAGCAGTTACTCGAAACGTGCGTCGTCGGATTCACCCCTCCACTTT. It codes for CASSYSKRASSDSPLHF.

The V gene is TRBV4-3, the J gene TRBJ2-3; 12 nucleotides align to TRBD2. The length of the CDR3 is 16 residues. Germline CDR1 and CDR2: LGHNA and YSLEER. Unmatched junction bases numbered 5, after V lost 3 bases and J lost 4 bases. The CDR3 bases are TGCGCCAGCAGCCACAAACTAGCGGGAGGCGCAGATACGCAGTATTTT. Amino acids: CASSHKLAGGADTQYF.

The chain has TRBV28 and TRBJ2-7, with D perhaps matching TRBD1 or TRBD2 (7 bases each). Germline-derived CDR1 and CDR2 are MDHEN and SYDVKM. Trimming took 6 bases from V and 9 from J, leaving 18 bases between them. CDR3 size: 13 residues. As DNA, the CDR3 is TGTGCCAGCAGCTCGGGACAGAGGGGGGGGCAGTACTTC. Its protein product is CASSSGQRGGQYF. Combining the CDR3 with reference TRBV28 and TRBJ2-7 gives the whole variable domain DVKVTQSSRYLVKRTGEKVFLECVQDMDHENMFWYRQDPGLGLRLIYFSYDVKMKEKGDIPEGYSVSREKKERFSLILESASTNQTSMYLCASSSGQRGGQYFGPGTRLTVT.

The chain employs TRBV12-3 or TRBV12-4 and TRBJ1-5, with a tentative D call TRBD1 (5 bases). Deletions cut 3 bases from V and 5 bases from J, with 11 bases between. The CDR3 has 14 residues. The CDR3 nucleotides are TGTGCCAGCAGTTTGCAGGGTACGGATCAGCCCCAGCATTTT. As protein: CASSLQGTDQPQHF.

This clonotype was observed a single time. The chain employs TRBV10-3 and TRBJ2-7, with D possibly matching TRBD1 (7 bases). The DNA matches TRBJ2-5 better at its end, which makes the J call doubtful. The CDR3 runs to 12 residues. Germline V CDR1 and CDR2: ENHRY, SYGVKD. CDR3 amino acids: CATRGVLETQYF. CDR3 nucleotide sequence: TGTGCCACCAGGGGGGTCTTGGAGACCCAGTACTTC.

The V gene is TRBV7-2, the J gene TRBJ2-3; 13 bases line up with TRBD2. V lost 0 bases and J lost 3; bases outside the gene matches: 3. The CDR3 runs to 17 residues. The germline V gene encodes CDR1 SGHTA and CDR2 FQGNSA. CDR3 DNA sequence: TGTGCCAGCAGCTTAGCCGGGACTAGCGGGACGACAGATACGCAGTATTTT. Translated, it gives CASSLAGTSGTTDTQYF.

This chain joins TRBV4-2 and TRBJ2-7; the match to TRBD2 covers 8 bases. V shed 1 base, J shed 4 bases, and the junction held 6 bases outside the gene matches. Per germline, CDR1 LGHNA and CDR2 YNFKEQ. CDR3 size: 15 residues. This chain's CDR3 is CASSQAGTRSYEQYF. The CDR3 DNA is TGTGCCAGCAGCCAAGCCGGGACTAGGAGTTACGAGCAGTACTTC.

The V gene is TRBV7-3, the J gene TRBJ2-3; D call uncertain. V was shortened by 2 bases and J by 1 base, with 7 bases between the two germline ends. Per the germline V gene, CDR1 is SGHTA and CDR2 is FQGTGA. CDR3 length: 14 residues. CDR3 in amino acids: CASSLGPGTDTQYF. The CDR3 coding sequence is TGTGCCAGCAGCTTAGGCCCAGGCACAGATACGCAGTATTTT.

This clonotype was observed once. CDR3 sequence reads: CSAPPGQGYGRASNEQFF. Here the CDR3 DNA reads TGCAGTGCTCCTCCGGGACAGGGGTACGGGAGGGCGAGCAATGAGCAGTTCTTC. The V call is TRBV20-1, the J call TRBJ2-1; 10 nucleotides line up with TRBD1. The CDR3 runs 18 residues. Per the germline V gene, CDR1 is DFQATT and CDR2 is SNEGSKA (reference sequence). Unmatched junction bases numbered 19, after V lost 5 bases and J lost 6 bases.

This clonotype showed up just a few times. The V and J genes are TRBV20-1 and TRBJ1-1, with D unclear. The CDR3 has 15 residues. Germline CDR1 and CDR2: DFQATT and SNEGSKA (reference sequence). V gave up 3 bases and J gave up 0 bases, with 14 bases separating them. Here the CDR3 DNA reads TGCAGTGCTAGTGCGGGTCAGGAGTTGAACACTGAAGCTTTCTTT. Translated: CSASAGQELNTEAFF.

Of note for this clonotype: One end of the junction varies from germline; a read error may be responsible. The rearrangement uses TRBV6-1 and TRBJ1-1; D is ambiguous. Germline V gene data show CDR1 as MNHNS and CDR2 as SASEGT. The CDR3 spans 14 residues. The DNA for the CDR3 is TGTGCCAGCAGTAATCAAGGACTCAACACTAAAGCTTTCTTT. Its protein is CASSNQGLNTKAFF.

The table lists this clonotype with a few counts. J is TRBJ2-7 and V is TRBV6-2 or TRBV6-3; D perhaps matches TRBD1 (6 bases). Per the germline V gene, CDR1 is MNHEY and CDR2 is SVGEGT. The CDR3 is made up of 13 amino acids. V was trimmed by 5 bases and J by 7 bases, leaving 15 bases between them. In DNA, the CDR3 is TGTGCCAGCAGTCTAACAGGGTTTCGGGAGCAGTACTTC. Its protein is CASSLTGFREQYF.

CDR3 DNA sequence: TGTGCCAGCGGATGGTTAGGGGATGACACAGATACGCAGTATTTT. Translation: CASGWLGDDTDTQYF. The chain couples TRBV28 to TRBJ2-3; TRBD1 is a possible D gene (5 bases). CDR1 and CDR2 from the germline V gene are MDHEN and SYDVKM. Between the trimmed V and J ends, which lost 8 bases and 2 bases, there was a span of 17 bases. The CDR3 runs 15 residues.

The chain employs TRBV2 and TRBJ2-7; D may be TRBD1 (6 bases). The germline V gene encodes CDR1 SNHLY and CDR2 FYNNEI. CDR3 size: 14 residues. Trimming cost V 6 bases and J 3 bases, with 15 bases left between them. The CDR3 coding sequence is TGTGCCAGCAGCCTGAGAGGACAGAACTACGAGCAGTACTTC. It specifies CASSLRGQNYEQYF.

The V and J genes are TRBV28 and TRBJ1-5; D remains unclear. Germline CDR1 is MDHEN and CDR2 is SYDVKM. Trimming cost V 4 bases and J 8 bases, with 15 bases left between them. The CDR3 extends over 14 amino acids. Here the CDR3 reads CASSSPLLFEPQHF. The CDR3 bases are TGTGCCAGCAGTTCCCCACTCCTTTTCGAGCCCCAGCATTTT.

The chain joins TRBV20-1 to TRBJ2-1; D might be TRBD2 (6 bases). Trimming left V 5 bases short and J 8 bases short, with 34 bases between. The CDR3 spans 19 residues. The germline gives CDR1 DFQATT, CDR2 SNEGSKA (reference sequence). The CDR3 loop is CSASPTGEGAATSPYEQFF. Here the CDR3 DNA reads TGCAGTGCTTCCCCCACGGGGGAAGGAGCGGCCACTAGCCCCTATGAGCAGTTCTTC.

J is TRBJ2-5 and V is TRBV5-4, with D perhaps TRBD1 (6 bases). This CDR3 contains 12 residues. V was trimmed by 3 bases and J by 4 bases, leaving 7 bases between them. Germline CDR1 reads SGHNT; CDR2 reads YYREEE (reference sequence). As DNA, the CDR3 is TGTGCCAGCAGCTGGGACACAGAGACCCAGTACTTC. Translated, it gives CASSWDTETQYF.

The chain employs TRBV2 and TRBJ2-7; D is possibly TRBD2 (5 bases). This CDR3 contains 14 residues. V lost 6 bases to trimming and J lost 3 bases, with 15 bases between them. Germline lookup yields CDR1 SNHLY and CDR2 FYNNEI. In DNA, the CDR3 is TGTGCCAGCAGGGCCAGCGGAAATAGCTACGAGCAGTACTTC. Protein product: CASRASGNSYEQYF.

This clonotype occurred once. The chain employs TRBV2 and TRBJ2-2; 9 nucleotides line up with TRBD2. Germline CDR1 and CDR2: SNHLY and FYNNEI. V lost 2 bases and J lost 6; bases outside the gene matches: 4. This CDR3 is 15 amino acids long. CDR3 in amino acids: CASSEKLAGPGELFF. The CDR3 nucleotides are TGTGCCAGCAGTGAAAAGCTAGCGGGACCCGGGGAGCTGTTTTTT.

This clonotype was counted a few times. J is TRBJ1-2 and V is TRBV7-9; D is undetermined. This CDR3 has 14 residues. Germline V gene lookup returns CDR1 SEHNR and CDR2 FQNEAQ (reference sequence). Deletions cut 0 bases from V and 2 bases from J, with 7 bases between. CDR3 coding DNA: TGTGCCAGCAGCTTAGCGAACGGCAACTATGGCTACACCTTC. Amino acid sequence: CASSLANGNYGYTF.

This chain uses TRBV24-1 with TRBJ2-5; the D gene is possibly TRBD1 (6 bases). The CDR3 totals 15 residues. From germline, CDR1 is KGHDR and CDR2 SFDVKD. Deletions cut 4 bases from V and 2 bases from J, with 13 bases between. The CDR3 loop is CATSESGQSQETQYF. For the CDR3, the DNA is TGTGCCACCAGTGAATCCGGACAGAGTCAAGAGACCCAGTACTTC.

The rearrangement uses TRBV2 and TRBJ2-4; D is possibly TRBD1 (6 bases). This CDR3 has 15 amino acids. Trimming shortened V by 3 bases and J by 8 bases, and 17 bases separated the two germline ends. Per germline, CDR1 SNHLY and CDR2 FYNNEI. For the CDR3, the DNA is TGTGCCAGCAGTGACAGGGGACGAGTTGAGGACATTCAGTACTTC. Residues: CASSDRGRVEDIQYF.